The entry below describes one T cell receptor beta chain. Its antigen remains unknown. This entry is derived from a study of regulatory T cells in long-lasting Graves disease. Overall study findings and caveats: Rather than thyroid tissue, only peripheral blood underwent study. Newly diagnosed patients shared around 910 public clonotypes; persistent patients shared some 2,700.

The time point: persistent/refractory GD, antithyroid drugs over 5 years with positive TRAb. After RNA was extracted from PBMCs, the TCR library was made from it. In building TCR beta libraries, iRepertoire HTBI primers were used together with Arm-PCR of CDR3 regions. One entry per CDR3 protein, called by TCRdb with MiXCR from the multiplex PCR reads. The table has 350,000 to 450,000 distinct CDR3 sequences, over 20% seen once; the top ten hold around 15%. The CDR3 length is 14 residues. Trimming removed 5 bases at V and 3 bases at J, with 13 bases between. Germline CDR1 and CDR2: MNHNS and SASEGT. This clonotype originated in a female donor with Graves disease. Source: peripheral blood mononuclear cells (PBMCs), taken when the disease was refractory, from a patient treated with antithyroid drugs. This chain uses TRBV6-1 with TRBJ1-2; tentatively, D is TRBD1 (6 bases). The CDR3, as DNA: TGTGCCAGCAGTCGTCGAGGGGGAGACTATGGCTACACCTTC. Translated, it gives CASSRRGGDYGYTF.